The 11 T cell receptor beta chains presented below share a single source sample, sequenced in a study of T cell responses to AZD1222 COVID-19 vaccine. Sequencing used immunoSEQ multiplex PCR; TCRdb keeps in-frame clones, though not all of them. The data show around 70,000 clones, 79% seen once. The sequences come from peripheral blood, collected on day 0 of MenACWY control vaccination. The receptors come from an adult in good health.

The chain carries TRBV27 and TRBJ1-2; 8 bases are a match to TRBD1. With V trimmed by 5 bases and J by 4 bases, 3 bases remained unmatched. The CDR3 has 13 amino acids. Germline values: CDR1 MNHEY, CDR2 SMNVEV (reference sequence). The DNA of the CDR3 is TGTGCCAGCAGTCTCACAGGGGGCTATGGCTACACCTTC. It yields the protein CASSLTGGYGYTF.

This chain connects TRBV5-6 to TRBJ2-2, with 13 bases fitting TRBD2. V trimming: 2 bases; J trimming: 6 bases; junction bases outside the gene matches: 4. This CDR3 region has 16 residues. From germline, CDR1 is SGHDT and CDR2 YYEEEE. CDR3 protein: CASSLGLAGAPGELFF. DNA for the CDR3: TGTGCCAGCAGCTTAGGACTAGCGGGAGCCCCCGGGGAGCTGTTTTTT.

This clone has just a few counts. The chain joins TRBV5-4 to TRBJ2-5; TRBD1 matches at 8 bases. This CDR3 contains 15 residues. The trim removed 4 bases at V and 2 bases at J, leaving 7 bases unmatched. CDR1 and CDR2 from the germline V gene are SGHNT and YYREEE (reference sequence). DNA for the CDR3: TGTGCCAGCAGCACTACAGGGGGACGACAAGAGACCCAGTACTTC. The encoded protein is CASSTTGGRQETQYF.

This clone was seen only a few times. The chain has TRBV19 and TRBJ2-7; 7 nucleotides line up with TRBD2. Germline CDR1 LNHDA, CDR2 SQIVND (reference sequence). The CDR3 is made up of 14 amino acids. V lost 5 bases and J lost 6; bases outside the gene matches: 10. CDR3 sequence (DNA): TGTGCCAGTAGTCCGTTGGGCGGGAGTGGCGAGCAGTACTTC. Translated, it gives CASSPLGGSGEQYF.

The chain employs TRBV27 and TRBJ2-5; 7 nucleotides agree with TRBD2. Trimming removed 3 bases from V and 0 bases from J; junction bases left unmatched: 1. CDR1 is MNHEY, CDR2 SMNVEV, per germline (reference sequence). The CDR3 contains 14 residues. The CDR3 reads CASSLRGNQETQYF. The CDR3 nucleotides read TGTGCCAGCAGTTTGCGGGGGAACCAAGAGACCCAGTACTTC.

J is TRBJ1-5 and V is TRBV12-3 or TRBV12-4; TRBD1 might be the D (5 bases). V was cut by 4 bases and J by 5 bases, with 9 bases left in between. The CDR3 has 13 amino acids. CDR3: CASSWKGDQPQHF. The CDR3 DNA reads TGTGCCAGCAGTTGGAAAGGGGATCAGCCCCAGCATTTT.

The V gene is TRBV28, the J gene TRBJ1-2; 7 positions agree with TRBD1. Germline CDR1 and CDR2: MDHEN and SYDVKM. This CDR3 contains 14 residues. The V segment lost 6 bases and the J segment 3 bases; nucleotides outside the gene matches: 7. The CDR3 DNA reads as TGTGCCAGCAGCCCCCCAGACAGGGACTATGGCTACACCTTC. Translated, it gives CASSPPDRDYGYTF.

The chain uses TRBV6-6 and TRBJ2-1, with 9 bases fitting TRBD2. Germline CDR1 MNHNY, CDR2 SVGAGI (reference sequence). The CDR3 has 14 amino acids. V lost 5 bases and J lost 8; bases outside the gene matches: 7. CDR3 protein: CASSRASGNYEQFF. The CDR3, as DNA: TGTGCCAGCAGTAGGGCTAGCGGGAATTATGAGCAGTTCTTC.

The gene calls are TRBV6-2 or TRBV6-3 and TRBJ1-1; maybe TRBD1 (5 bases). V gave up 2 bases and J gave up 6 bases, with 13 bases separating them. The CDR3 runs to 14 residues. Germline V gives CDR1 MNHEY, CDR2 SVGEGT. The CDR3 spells CASSYNAGYSEAFF. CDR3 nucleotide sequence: TGTGCCAGCAGTTACAATGCAGGGTACTCTGAAGCTTTCTTT.

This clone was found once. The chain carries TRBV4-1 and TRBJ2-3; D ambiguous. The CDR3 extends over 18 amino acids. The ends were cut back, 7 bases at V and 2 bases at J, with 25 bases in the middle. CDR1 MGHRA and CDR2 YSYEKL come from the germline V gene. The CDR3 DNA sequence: TGCGCCAGCACCCCTCTGGCCCAGAGTGGACCGCACACAGATACGCAGTATTTT. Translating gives CASTPLAQSGPHTDTQYF.

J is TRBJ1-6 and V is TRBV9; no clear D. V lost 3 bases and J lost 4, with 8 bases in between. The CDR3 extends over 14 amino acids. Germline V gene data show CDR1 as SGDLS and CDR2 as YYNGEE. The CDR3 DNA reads TGTGCCAGCAGCGAGGGAGGGTATAATTCACCCCTCCACTTT. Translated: CASSEGGYNSPLHF.